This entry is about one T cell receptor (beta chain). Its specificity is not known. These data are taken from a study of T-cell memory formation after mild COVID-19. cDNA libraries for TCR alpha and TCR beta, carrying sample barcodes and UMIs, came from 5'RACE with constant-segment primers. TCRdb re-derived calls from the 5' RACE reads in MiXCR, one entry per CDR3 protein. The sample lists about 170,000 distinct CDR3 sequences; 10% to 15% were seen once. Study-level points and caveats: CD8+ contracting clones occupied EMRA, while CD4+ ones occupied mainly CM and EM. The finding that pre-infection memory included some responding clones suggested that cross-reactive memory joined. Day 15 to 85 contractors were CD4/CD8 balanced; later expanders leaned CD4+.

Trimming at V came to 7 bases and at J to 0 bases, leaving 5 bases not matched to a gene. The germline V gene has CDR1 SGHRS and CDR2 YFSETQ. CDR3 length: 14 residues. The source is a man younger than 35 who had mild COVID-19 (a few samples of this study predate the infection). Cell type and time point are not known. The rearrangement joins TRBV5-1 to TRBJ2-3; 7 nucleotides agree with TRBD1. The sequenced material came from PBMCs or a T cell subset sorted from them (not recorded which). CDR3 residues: CASGPGQSTDTQYF. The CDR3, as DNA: TGCGCCAGCGGCCCGGGACAGAGCACAGATACGCAGTATTTT.